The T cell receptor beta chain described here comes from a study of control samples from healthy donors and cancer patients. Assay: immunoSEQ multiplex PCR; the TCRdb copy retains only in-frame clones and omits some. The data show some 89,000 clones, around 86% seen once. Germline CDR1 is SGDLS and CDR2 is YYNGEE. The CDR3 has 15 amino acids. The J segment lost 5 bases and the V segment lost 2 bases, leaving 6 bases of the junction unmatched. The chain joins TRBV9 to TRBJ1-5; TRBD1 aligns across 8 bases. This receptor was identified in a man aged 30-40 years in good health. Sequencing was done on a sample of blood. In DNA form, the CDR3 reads TGTGCCAGCAGCGTTGGCAGGGGGCATGATCAGCCCCAGCATTTT. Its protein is CASSVGRGHDQPQHF.